The 29 T cell receptor beta chains given below trace back to one sample, sequenced in a study of blood T cell repertoires in COVID-19. Sequenced by immunoSEQ multiplex PCR; TCRdb stores in-frame clones only, minus some. This sample yields over 20,000 clones, of which almost 95% are seen a single time; approximately 2% belongs to the top ten. The sample was peripheral blood. These receptors came from a human donor in a cohort sampled during active COVID-19.

This clone has just a few counts. The chain uses TRBV7-2 and TRBJ1-2; a possible D gene is TRBD1 (5 bases). Germline V gene data show CDR1 as SGHTA and CDR2 as FQGNSA. V lost 1 base, J lost 8 bases, and 11 bases lay in between. The CDR3 runs 13 residues. CDR3 in amino acids: CASSLDGAGGYTF. CDR3 nucleotide sequence: TGTGCCAGCAGCTTAGATGGGGCTGGGGGCTACACCTTC.

J is TRBJ1-6 and V is TRBV2; the D gene is possibly TRBD1 (5 bases). Trimming removed 3 bases from V and 7 bases from J, with 13 bases in between. This CDR3 spans 15 amino acids. CDR1 and CDR2 (germline): SNHLY, FYNNEI. CDR3 bases: TGTGCCAGCAGTGATAATCGGGGGGGGAATTCACCCCTCCACTTT. The encoded protein is CASSDNRGGNSPLHF.

The chain employs TRBV7-2 and TRBJ2-1; a possible D gene is TRBD2 (7 bases). CDR3 length: 16 residues. Germline V gene lookup returns CDR1 SGHTA and CDR2 FQGNSA. Between the trimmed V and J ends, which lost 2 bases and 6 bases, there was a span of 17 bases. This chain's CDR3 is CASSLWAGAQGNEQFF. CDR3 sequence (DNA): TGTGCCAGCAGCTTATGGGCGGGGGCTCAGGGCAATGAGCAGTTCTTC. Combining the CDR3 with reference TRBV7-2 and TRBJ2-1 gives the whole variable domain GAGVSQSPSNKVTEKGKDVELRCDPISGHTALYWYRQSLGQGLEFLIYFQGNSAPDKSGLPSDRFSAERTGGSVSTLTIQRTQQEDSAVYLCASSLWAGAQGNEQFFGPGTRLTVL.

The V call is TRBV4-3, the J call TRBJ1-6; no definite D call. There are 15 residues in the CDR3. Per the germline V gene, CDR1 is LGHNA and CDR2 is YSLEER. The V and J ends lost 3 bases and 8 bases respectively, with 14 bases between them. The CDR3: CASSQTQRYDSPLHF. CDR3 bases: TGCGCCAGCAGCCAGACCCAGAGGTACGATTCACCCCTCCACTTT.

J is TRBJ1-5 and V is TRBV27, with a tentative D call TRBD1 (5 bases). Germline lookup yields CDR1 MNHEY and CDR2 SMNVEV (reference sequence). Deletions cut 6 bases from V and 3 bases from J, with 18 bases between. The length of the CDR3 is 16 residues. The CDR3 coding sequence is TGTGCCAGCAGCCCCGGCGGGGGACGGAACAATCAGCCCCAGCATTTT. Residues: CASSPGGGRNNQPQHF.

V usage is TRBV5-8 and J usage is TRBJ1-2, with 8 bases matching TRBD1. This CDR3 contains 15 residues. V was clipped by 0 bases and J by 3 bases; unmatched bases: 4. Germline V CDR1 and CDR2: SGHTS, YDEGEE. In DNA, the CDR3 is TGTGCCAGCAGCTTGGCAAGGACAGGGCACTATGGCTACACCTTC. It encodes CASSLARTGHYGYTF. Complete variable domain (other parts from reference TRBV5-8 and TRBJ1-2): EAGVTQSPTHLIKTRGQQATLRCSPISGHTSVYWYQQALGLGLQFLLWYDEGEERNRGNFPPRFSGRQFPNYSSELNVNALELEDSALYLCASSLARTGHYGYTFGSGTRLTVV.

This sequence joins TRBV12-3 or TRBV12-4 and TRBJ2-1; no clear D. Deletions cut 8 bases from V and 5 bases from J, with 10 bases between. CDR3 size: 12 residues. CDR3 loop: CASATNNNEQFF. The DNA of the CDR3 is TGTGCCAGCGCTACTAATAACAATGAGCAGTTCTTC.

CDR3 coding DNA: TGTGCCAGCAGTTTGACAGGGGCAGGCAATCAGCCCCAGCATTTT. This codes for CASSLTGAGNQPQHF. The chain links TRBV27 to TRBJ1-5, with 8 bases identical to TRBD1. V lost 3 bases to trimming and J lost 2 bases; unmatched junction nucleotides: 3. The germline V gene has CDR1 MNHEY and CDR2 SMNVEV (reference sequence). This CDR3 comprises 15 residues.

This clone was seen just once. The chain is built from TRBV10-3 and TRBJ1-6, with TRBD1 as a possible D gene (5 bases). CDR1 is ENHRY and CDR2 is SYGVKD in the germline V gene. Trimming removed 8 bases at V and 10 bases at J, with 15 bases between. This CDR3 is 13 amino acids long. The CDR3 region is CAIVGRVGSPLHF. The CDR3 DNA is TGTGCCATCGTCGGCAGGGTAGGATCACCCCTCCACTTT.

The V and J genes are TRBV5-4 and TRBJ2-5, with 8 nucleotides matching TRBD2. Germline CDR1 SGHNT, CDR2 YYREEE (reference sequence). Losses at the gene ends were 7 bases for V and 0 bases for J; bases not matched to a gene: 17. This CDR3 is built from 18 residues. The chain's CDR3 is CASAKKTSGGSYQETQYF. In nucleotides, the CDR3 is TGTGCCAGCGCAAAAAAAACTAGCGGAGGCAGTTACCAAGAGACCCAGTACTTC.

The chain links TRBV4-1 to TRBJ2-1, with D possibly being TRBD2 (7 bases). Trimming pared 5 bases from V and 9 bases from J, leaving 14 bases between. This CDR3 spans 13 amino acids. Germline CDR1 and CDR2: MGHRA and YSYEKL. The DNA of the CDR3 is TGCGCCAGCAGCTACGGAGGGGGGGGTGAGCAGTTCTTC. This codes for CASSYGGGGEQFF.

This clone was seen only once. V gene TRBV5-1 combines with J gene TRBJ2-5, with TRBD2 matching over 16 bases. Germline CDR1 reads SGHRS; CDR2 reads YFSETQ. This CDR3 contains 15 residues. V was clipped by 4 bases and J by 5 bases; unmatched bases: 2. CDR3 region: CASSPGLAGGETQYF. The CDR3 nucleotides are TGCGCCAGCAGCCCGGGACTAGCGGGAGGGGAGACCCAGTACTTC.

CDR3 in DNA: TGTGCCAGCAGCCCAGGGGTGATCGGGGAGCTGTTTTTT. Protein: CASSPGVIGELFF. This sequence joins TRBV4-2 and TRBJ2-2, with D perhaps matching TRBD1 (6 bases). The V gene's germline CDR1 is LGHNA and CDR2 YNFKEQ. The germline V and J ends were trimmed by 4 bases and 7 bases, with 10 bases remaining between them. This CDR3 comprises 13 residues.

This rearrangement joins TRBV7-9 to TRBJ2-7; D perhaps matches TRBD1 (6 bases). The CDR3 loop spans 13 amino acids. V lost 5 bases to trimming and J lost 0 bases, with 8 bases between them. Germline V gives CDR1 SEHNR, CDR2 FQNEAQ (reference sequence). The CDR3 DNA is TGTGCCAGCAGCCCGACAGGCTCCTACGAGCAGTACTTC. Translating it yields CASSPTGSYEQYF.

The CDR3 DNA reads TGTGCCAGCAGCCCAGGCCTCCTCGGGGGCTATGGCTACACCTTC. The encoded protein is CASSPGLLGGYGYTF. V and J are TRBV5-5 and TRBJ1-2, with D possibly TRBD1 on 5 matching bases. Per the germline V gene, CDR1 is SGHKS and CDR2 is YYEKEE (reference sequence). V dropped 4 bases and J dropped 4 bases, with 17 bases sitting between them. The CDR3 is 15 residues long.

V gene TRBV3-1 (or the pseudogene TRBV3-2) combines with J gene TRBJ2-2, with 9 bases matching TRBD1. CDR3 length: 15 residues. Germline lookup yields CDR1 LGHDT and CDR2 YNNKEL (reference sequence). V was clipped by 4 bases and J by 5 bases; unmatched bases: 5. The CDR3 DNA reads TGTGCCAGCAGCCTACAGGGGGCGGGGACCGGGGAGCTGTTTTTT. Protein sequence: CASSLQGAGTGELFF.

The chain uses TRBV30 and TRBJ1-5; TRBD1 is a possible D gene (6 bases). The CDR3 sequence is 14 residues long. V was shortened by 7 bases and J by 4 bases, with 17 bases between the two germline ends. Germline V gives CDR1 GTSNPN, CDR2 SVGIG (reference sequence). The CDR3 spells CAFSTGTINQPQHF. DNA for the CDR3: TGTGCCTTCTCCACAGGGACGATAAATCAGCCCCAGCATTTT.

The genes are TRBV14 and TRBJ1-2; 9 bases agree with TRBD1. V lost 0 bases and J lost 0; bases outside the gene matches: 8. Germline-derived CDR1 and CDR2 are SGHDN and FVKESK. The length of the CDR3 is 18 residues. CDR3 sequence (DNA): TGTGCCAGCAGCCAAGAAGGAGACAGGGGGGAGACTAACTATGGCTACACCTTC. This codes for CASSQEGDRGETNYGYTF.

The gene calls are TRBV7-9 and TRBJ1-5; D gene uncertain. In germline, CDR1 is SEHNR, CDR2 FQNEAQ (reference sequence). V was trimmed by 5 bases and J by 2 bases, leaving 13 bases between them. The CDR3 totals 15 residues. DNA for the CDR3: TGTGCCAGCAGCCTCGAGGGTAACGGCAATCAGCCCCAGCATTTT. Translation: CASSLEGNGNQPQHF.

This chain joins TRBV4-3 and TRBJ2-3; 7 nucleotides match TRBD2. This CDR3 spans 14 amino acids. The V gene end was trimmed by 6 bases and the J gene end by 2 bases; junction bases not matched to a gene: 5. Germline lookup yields CDR1 LGHNA and CDR2 YSLEER. The CDR3 bases are TGCGCCAGCAGAGGGACTATCGCCACAGATACGCAGTATTTT. Translation gives CASRGTIATDTQYF.

The gene calls are TRBV28 and TRBJ2-1, with D possibly TRBD2 on 6 matching bases. The CDR3 sequence is 14 residues long. V was pared by 3 bases and J by 7 bases, with 13 bases between. Germline-derived CDR1 and CDR2 are MDHEN and SYDVKM. For the CDR3, the DNA is TGTGCCAGCAGTTTCCCCGGGAGTAATAATGAGCAGTTCTTC. This sequence encodes CASSFPGSNNEQFF.

This chain joins TRBV10-1 and TRBJ1-1; the D gene is possibly TRBD1 (5 bases). The CDR3 is 12 residues long. The germline V gene encodes CDR1 WNHNN and CDR2 SYGVQD (reference sequence). The V end was cut by 4 bases, the J end by 8 bases, with 11 bases between. The CDR3 here is CASSGRAEEAFF. The CDR3 region has the DNA TGCGCCAGCAGTGGCAGGGCGGAGGAAGCTTTCTTT.

Only a few counts were recorded for this clone. The J gene is TRBJ2-1, the V gene TRBV11-2, with 7 bases matching TRBD2. CDR1 is SGHAT and CDR2 is FQNNGV in the germline V gene. This CDR3 contains 15 residues. V was pared by 8 bases and J by 0 bases, with 7 bases of the junction left unmatched. CDR3 region: CASRGAGHSYNEQFF. CDR3 sequence (DNA): TGTGCCAGCCGGGGAGCGGGGCACTCCTACAATGAGCAGTTCTTC. Full variable domain (remainder filled in from reference TRBV11-2 and TRBJ2-1): EAGVAQSPRYKIIEKRQSVAFWCNPISGHATLYWYQQILGQGPKLLIQFQNNGVVDDSQLPKDRFSAERLKGVDSTLKIQPAKLEDSAVYLCASRGAGHSYNEQFFGPGTRLTVL.

The gene calls are TRBV7-2 and TRBJ2-5, with a possible D match to TRBD1 (6 bases). Germline V gene lookup returns CDR1 SGHTA and CDR2 FQGNSA. The CDR3 loop spans 14 amino acids. V was trimmed by 3 bases and J by 2 bases, leaving 10 bases between them. Here the CDR3 reads CASSFRQVQETQYF. The CDR3 nucleotides read TGTGCCAGCAGCTTCCGACAGGTTCAAGAGACCCAGTACTTC.

The chain combines TRBV7-2 with TRBJ1-2; TRBD1 might be the D (6 bases). The germline CDR1 and CDR2 sequences are SGHTA and FQGNSA. Deletions cut 1 base from V and 2 bases from J, with 17 bases between. This CDR3 comprises 17 residues. The CDR3 spells CASSLVGRTALNYGYTF. The DNA of the CDR3 is TGTGCCAGCAGCTTAGTTGGCCGGACAGCTCTAAACTATGGCTACACCTTC.

The chain links TRBV20-1 to TRBJ2-7, with D possibly TRBD1 on 5 matching bases. Germline loops: CDR1 DFQATT, CDR2 SNEGSKA (reference sequence). This CDR3 is built from 11 residues. With 7 bases removed from V and 5 bases from J, the gap between germline ends came to 12 bases. The CDR3: CSVKLRDEQYF. DNA of the CDR3: TGCAGTGTTAAACTCAGGGACGAGCAGTACTTC.

The chain couples TRBV5-1 to TRBJ2-1; 7 bases are shared with TRBD2. The CDR3 covers 15 residues. With 0 bases clipped from V and 6 bases from J, the junction kept 6 bases outside the gene matches. Germline-derived CDR1 and CDR2 are SGHRS and YFSETQ. This chain's CDR3 is CASSLDGTTGNEQFF. The CDR3 DNA follows: TGCGCCAGCAGCTTGGATGGGACTACGGGCAATGAGCAGTTCTTC.

This clone was observed a single time. V gene TRBV2 combines with J gene TRBJ2-7, with D possibly being TRBD1 (5 bases). The germline V and J ends were trimmed by 4 bases and 6 bases, with 7 bases remaining between them. This CDR3 is built from 11 residues. Germline loops: CDR1 SNHLY, CDR2 FYNNEI. In nucleotides, the CDR3 is TGTGCCAGCAGTGCAGGGCCCGAGCAGTACTTC. This gives the protein CASSAGPEQYF.

V and J are TRBV7-2 and TRBJ2-7; TRBD1 matches at 8 bases. In germline, CDR1 is SGHTA, CDR2 FQGNSA. V lost 5 bases and J lost 2; bases outside the gene matches: 8. This CDR3 is built from 15 residues. The DNA for the CDR3 is TGTGCCAGCAGCGCGGACAGGGTGGCAGCCTACGAGCAGTACTTC. As protein: CASSADRVAAYEQYF. The whole variable domain, remainder taken from reference TRBV7-2 and TRBJ2-7, is GAGVSQSPSNKVTEKGKDVELRCDPISGHTALYWYRQSLGQGLEFLIYFQGNSAPDKSGLPSDRFSAERTGGSVSTLTIQRTQQEDSAVYLCASSADRVAAYEQYFGPGTRLTVT.